This is a list of T cell receptor beta chains from one sample in a study of T cells in Graves' hyperthyroidism and ophthalmopathy. TCRdb re-derived calls from the multiplex PCR reads in MiXCR, one entry per CDR3 protein. The sample yields roughly 650,000 distinct CDR3 sequences, about a sixth seen once. The sequencing input was blood. These receptors originate from a woman aged 40 to 49 with Graves' ophthalmopathy. Both conserved end residues are trimmed from each CDR3.

V	CDR3
TRBV20-1	SARDGTGASPLH
TRBV6-1	ASSLSGRGAISTNEKLF
TRBV11-2	ASSLGFLGNNEQY
TRBV28	ASSFPLTPGLADYEQY
TRBV3-1	ASSLPGRERNEQF
TRBV5-1	ASSLATGTGFYEQY
TRBV28	ASSQPTQGYGANVLT
TRBV20-1	SASGPSYEQY
TRBV19	ASNSGTGQFYHGYT
TRBV25-1	ASTQGTEAF
TRBV6-1	ASSGGYTEAF
TRBV7-2	ASSLARGDYGYT
TRBV12-3/TRBV12-4	ASSPASTSTDTQY
TRBV18	ASSMRPLREVWDQPQH
TRBV7-9	ASSLDDGGYTEAF
TRBV12-3/TRBV12-4	ASSAGTVIRTDTQY
TRBV25-1	ASSGFLGAGANVLT
TRBV28	ASSFFRGSYEQY
TRBV12-3/TRBV12-4	ASSPQRDWGIEQF
TRBV4-1	ASSQASLGYGYT
TRBV10-3	ATRTSGGSTNTGELF
TRBV5-1	ASSLVVGLKGADTQY
TRBV10-2	ASQGLRKETQY
TRBV7-9	ASSLASDNTIY
TRBV7-8	ASSFGQGEKLF
TRBV7-9	ASSHPTSYEQY
TRBV4-1	ASSQLAGGAYEQY
TRBV6-1	ASSRDRDRGLRAF
TRBV11-3	ASSYEGAGNQPQH
TRBV20-1	SANDGTYNEQF
TRBV19	ATSRGSSNTGELF
TRBV5-1	ASSPGTSGGAGNEQF
TRBV11-2	ASSTLQGGGRNIQY
TRBV28	ASSFGGTNEKLF
TRBV10-1	ASSEEKSGRDEQF
TRBV15	ATSGQGASTEAF
TRBV19	ASSIVESRGTEAF